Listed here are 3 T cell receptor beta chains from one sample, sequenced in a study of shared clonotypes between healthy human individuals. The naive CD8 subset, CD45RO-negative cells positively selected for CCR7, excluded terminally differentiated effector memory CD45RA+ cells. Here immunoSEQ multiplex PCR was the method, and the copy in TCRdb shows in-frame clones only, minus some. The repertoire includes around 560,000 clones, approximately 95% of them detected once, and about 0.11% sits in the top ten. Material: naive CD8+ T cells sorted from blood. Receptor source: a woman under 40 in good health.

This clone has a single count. CDR3 protein: CASSLGTGIYEQYF. The CDR3, as DNA: TGTGCCAGCAGCTTGGGGACAGGGATATACGAGCAGTACTTC. The genes are TRBV5-6 and TRBJ2-7; 8 bases align to TRBD1. Germline V CDR1 and CDR2: SGHDT, YYEEEE. V lost 0 bases and J lost 4; bases outside the gene matches: 3. The CDR3 contains 14 residues.

This CDR3 is CASSLSSFEEKLFF. The CDR3 DNA is TGCGCCAGCAGCTTGTCGAGTTTCGAAGAAAAACTGTTTTTT. The chain links TRBV5-1 to TRBJ1-4; D unresolved. Between the trimmed V and J ends, which lost 1 base and 8 bases, there was a span of 12 bases. Germline V gives CDR1 SGHRS, CDR2 YFSETQ. This CDR3 has 14 residues.

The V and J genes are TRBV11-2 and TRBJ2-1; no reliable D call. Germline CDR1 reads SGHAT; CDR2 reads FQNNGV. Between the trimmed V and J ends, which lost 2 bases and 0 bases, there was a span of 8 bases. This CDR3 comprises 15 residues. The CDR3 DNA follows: TGTGCCAGCAGCTTACGCAGGTTCTCCTACAATGAGCAGTTCTTC. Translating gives CASSLRRFSYNEQFF.